A selection of T cell receptor beta chains follows, all from one sample in a study of T cell repertoires in cytomegalovirus infection. TCRdb re-called the reads with MiXCR, one entry per CDR3 protein. Of 150,000 to 200,000 distinct CDR3 sequences listed, roughly 30% are singletons. Sequences were obtained from PBMCs. These receptors were taken from a human donor in good health (CMV status not recorded). Some clones in this sample may be carry-over from other donors' samples. Each CDR3 is given with its conserved first and last residue. The D gene is left open where the match is weak. Only some rows state a clone size, as once, few, many or a class for expanded clones.

v_call	cdr3_length	clone_size	d_call	j_call	cdr3_aa	cdr3_nt
TRBV6-2/TRBV6-3	17	few	-	TRBJ2-7	CASSPDLSPNRSYEQYF	TGTGCCAGCAGCCCGGACTTGTCCCCCAATCGTTCCTACGAGCAGTACTTC
TRBV7-2	14	-	-	TRBJ1-1	CASSYSRDPLEAFF	TGTGCCAGCAGCTACTCCCGGGACCCACTTGAAGCTTTCTTT
TRBV19	16	-	-	TRBJ2-2	CASSLSRGPNTGELFF	TGTGCCAGTAGCCTTTCCAGGGGCCCGAACACCGGGGAGCTGTTTTTT
TRBV29-1	11	few	-	TRBJ2-7	CSVYGGAEQYF	TGCAGCGTTTATGGGGGGGCCGAGCAGTACTTC
TRBV20-1	18	-	TRBD2	TRBJ2-1	CSALMASGGAKSVNEQFF	TGCAGTGCATTGATGGCTAGCGGGGGGGCGAAGTCAGTCAATGAGCAGTTCTTC
TRBV19	13	-	-	TRBJ1-1	CASSPQGGAAAFF	TGTGCCAGTAGTCCCCAGGGAGGGGCGGCAGCTTTCTTT
TRBV7-2	14	few	-	TRBJ1-2	CASSFGDTNYGYTF	TGTGCCAGCAGCTTTGGGGATACTAACTATGGCTACACCTTC
TRBV7-2	15	few	-	TRBJ2-1	CASSLDRLPRNEQFF	TGTGCCAGCAGCTTGGACAGACTTCCTCGGAATGAGCAGTTCTTC
TRBV29-1	19	-	-	TRBJ2-3	CSVSGWVQGGFGHADTQYF	TGCAGCGTTTCGGGTTGGGTACAGGGAGGATTTGGGCACGCAGATACGCAGTATTTT
TRBV6-6	16	few	TRBD2	TRBJ2-3	CASTPTSGGNTDTQYF	TGTGCCAGCACCCCAACTAGCGGGGGAAACACAGATACGCAGTATTTT
TRBV11-2	17	-	-	TRBJ2-1	CASRTWPGTMNYNEQFF	TGTGCCAGCAGGACCTGGCCGGGGACAATGAACTACAATGAGCAGTTCTTC
TRBV29-1	11	-	TRBD1	TRBJ1-2	CSVEGGDGYTF	TGCAGCGTAGAAGGGGGCGATGGCTACACCTTC
TRBV2	15	-	-	TRBJ2-1	CASSDYLRDGNEQFF	TGTGCCAGCAGTGACTATCTGAGGGACGGCAATGAGCAGTTCTTC
TRBV7-2	15	many	-	TRBJ1-5	CASSQRPSSNQPQHF	TGTGCCAGCAGTCAGAGGCCAAGTAGCAATCAGCCCCAGCATTTT
TRBV10-3	13	-	-	TRBJ1-3	CAISEDTRNTIYF	TGTGCCATCAGTGAAGACACCCGAAACACCATATATTTT
TRBV2	12	-	TRBD1	TRBJ2-7	CASDDRGYEQYF	TGTGCCAGCGACGACAGGGGCTACGAGCAGTACTTC
TRBV6-2/TRBV6-3	15	few	-	TRBJ1-4	CASSYTGGTNEKLFF	TGTGCCAGCAGTTACACCGGGGGGACTAATGAAAAACTGTTTTTT
TRBV15	12	-	-	TRBJ1-4	CATSRDTGQLFF	TGTGCCACCAGCAGAGATACGGGACAACTGTTTTTT
TRBV4-1	15	-	-	TRBJ1-1	CASSQGFSANTEAFF	TGCGCCAGCAGCCAAGGTTTCTCAGCGAACACTGAAGCTTTCTTT
TRBV15	12	-	-	TRBJ1-6	CATTTGHSPLHF	TGTGCCACCACAACAGGACATTCACCCCTCCACTTT
TRBV6-2/TRBV6-3	12	-	-	TRBJ1-1	CAAETVNTEAFF	TGTGCCGCAGAGACAGTGAACACTGAAGCTTTCTTT
TRBV7-6	13	-	-	TRBJ2-2	CASRPTNTGELFF	TGTGCCAGCAGGCCTACTAACACCGGGGAGCTGTTTTTT
TRBV5-5	14	-	-	TRBJ1-1	CASSFLSGYTEAFF	TGTGCCAGCAGCTTCCTTTCAGGCTACACTGAAGCTTTCTTT
TRBV27	17	-	TRBD1	TRBJ1-6	CASSSLRRGSYNSPLHF	TGTGCCAGCAGTTCCCTGCGCAGGGGGTCATATAATTCACCCCTCCACTTT
TRBV12-3/TRBV12-4	19	-	TRBD1	TRBJ2-6	CASSVLGGNTISGANVLTF	TGTGCCAGCAGTGTCCTAGGGGGCAATACTATCTCTGGGGCCAACGTCCTGACTTTC